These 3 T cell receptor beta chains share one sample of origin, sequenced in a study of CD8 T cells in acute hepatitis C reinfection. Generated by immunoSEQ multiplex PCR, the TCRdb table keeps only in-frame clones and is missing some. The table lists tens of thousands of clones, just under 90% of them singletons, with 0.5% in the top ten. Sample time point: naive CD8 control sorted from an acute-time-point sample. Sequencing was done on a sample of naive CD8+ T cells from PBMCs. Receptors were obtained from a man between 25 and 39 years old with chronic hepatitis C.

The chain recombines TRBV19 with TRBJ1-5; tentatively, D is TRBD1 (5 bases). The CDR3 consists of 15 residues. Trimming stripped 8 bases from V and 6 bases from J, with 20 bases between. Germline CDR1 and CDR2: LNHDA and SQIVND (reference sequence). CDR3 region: CASLKYSGAAQPQHF. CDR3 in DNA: TGTGCCAGTCTCAAATATTCCGGGGCCGCTCAGCCCCAGCATTTT.

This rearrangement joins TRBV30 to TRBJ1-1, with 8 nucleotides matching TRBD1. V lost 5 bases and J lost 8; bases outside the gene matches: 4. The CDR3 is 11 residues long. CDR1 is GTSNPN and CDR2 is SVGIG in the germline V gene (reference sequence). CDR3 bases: TGTGCCTGGGGGGGACAGGCCGAAGCTTTCTTT. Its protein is CAWGGQAEAFF.

The CDR3 DNA is TGTGCCAGCATGGGCCGGCAAAGAGGCTACACCTTC. This sequence encodes CASMGRQRGYTF. V gene TRBV2 combines with J gene TRBJ1-2, with D uncertain. The CDR3 runs 12 residues. Between the trimmed V and J ends, which lost 7 bases and 8 bases, there was a span of 14 bases. CDR1 and CDR2 from the germline V gene are SNHLY and FYNNEI. Using reference TRBV2 and TRBJ1-2 for the parts outside the CDR3, the full variable domain is EPEVTQTPSHQVTQMGQEVILRCVPISNHLYFYWYRQILGQKVEFLVSFYNNEISEKSEIFDDQFSVERPDGSNFTLKIRSTKLEDSAMYFCASMGRQRGYTFGSGTRLTVV.